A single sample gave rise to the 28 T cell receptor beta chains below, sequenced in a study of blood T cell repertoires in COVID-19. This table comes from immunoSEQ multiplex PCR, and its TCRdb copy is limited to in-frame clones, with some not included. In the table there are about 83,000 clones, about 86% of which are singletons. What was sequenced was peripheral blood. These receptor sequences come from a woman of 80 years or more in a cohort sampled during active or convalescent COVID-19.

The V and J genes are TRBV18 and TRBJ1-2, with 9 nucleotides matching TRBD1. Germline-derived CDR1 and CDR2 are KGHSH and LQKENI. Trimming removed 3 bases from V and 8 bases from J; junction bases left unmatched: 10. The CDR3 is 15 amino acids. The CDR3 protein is CASSPQSTGGYGYTF. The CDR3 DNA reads TGTGCCAGCTCACCCCAAAGCACAGGGGGCTACGGCTACACCTTC.

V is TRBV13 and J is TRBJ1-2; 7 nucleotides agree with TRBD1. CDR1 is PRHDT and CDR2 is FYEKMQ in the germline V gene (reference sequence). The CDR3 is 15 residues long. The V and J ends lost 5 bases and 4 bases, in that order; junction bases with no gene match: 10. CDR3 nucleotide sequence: TGTGCCAGCAGCCGGACAGTTGACAGGGTCTATGGCTACACCTTC. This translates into CASSRTVDRVYGYTF.

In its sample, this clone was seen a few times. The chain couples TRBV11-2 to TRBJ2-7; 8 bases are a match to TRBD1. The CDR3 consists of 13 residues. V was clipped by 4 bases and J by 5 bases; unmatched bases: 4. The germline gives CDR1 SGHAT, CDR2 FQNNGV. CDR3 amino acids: CASSSDREDEQYF. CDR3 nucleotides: TGTGCCAGCAGCTCGGACAGGGAGGACGAGCAGTACTTC. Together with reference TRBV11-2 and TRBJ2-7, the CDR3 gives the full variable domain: EAGVAQSPRYKIIEKRQSVAFWCNPISGHATLYWYQQILGQGPKLLIQFQNNGVVDDSQLPKDRFSAERLKGVDSTLKIQPAKLEDSAVYLCASSSDREDEQYFGPGTRLTVT.

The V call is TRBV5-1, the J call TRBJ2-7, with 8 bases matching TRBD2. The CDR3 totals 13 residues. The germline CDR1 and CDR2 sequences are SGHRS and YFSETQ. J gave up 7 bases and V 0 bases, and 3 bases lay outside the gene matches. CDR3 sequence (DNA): TGCGCCAGCAGCTTGGCCGGGACTAGAGAGCAGTACGTC. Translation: CASSLAGTREQYV.

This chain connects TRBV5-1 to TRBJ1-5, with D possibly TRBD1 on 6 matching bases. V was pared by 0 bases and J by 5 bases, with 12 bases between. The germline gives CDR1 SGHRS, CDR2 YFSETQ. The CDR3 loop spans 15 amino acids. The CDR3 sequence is CASSLGSRGDQPQHF. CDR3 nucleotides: TGCGCCAGCAGCTTGGGATCCAGGGGCGATCAGCCCCAGCATTTT.

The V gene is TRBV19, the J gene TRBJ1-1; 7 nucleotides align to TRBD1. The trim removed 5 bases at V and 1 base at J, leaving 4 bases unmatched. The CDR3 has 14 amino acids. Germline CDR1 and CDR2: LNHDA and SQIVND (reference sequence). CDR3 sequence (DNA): TGTGCCAGTAGTTCGGGACAGACGAACACTGAAGCTTTCTTT. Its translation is CASSSGQTNTEAFF.

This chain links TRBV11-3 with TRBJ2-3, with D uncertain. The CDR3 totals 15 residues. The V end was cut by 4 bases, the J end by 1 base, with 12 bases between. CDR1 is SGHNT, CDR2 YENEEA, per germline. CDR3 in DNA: TGTGCCAGCAGCTCCTCGGGTCCGGGCACAGATACGCAGTATTTT. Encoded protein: CASSSSGPGTDTQYF.

The CDR3 loop reads CASSQEDYRTGELFF. The CDR3 DNA reads as TGTGCCAGCAGCCAAGAAGACTACCGGACCGGGGAGCTGTTTTTT. The genes are TRBV3-1 (or the pseudogene TRBV3-2) and TRBJ2-2; D is perhaps TRBD2 (5 bases). Germline-derived CDR1 and CDR2 are LGHDT and YNNKEL (reference sequence). Trimming stripped 0 bases from V and 5 bases from J, with 10 bases between. This CDR3 region has 15 residues.

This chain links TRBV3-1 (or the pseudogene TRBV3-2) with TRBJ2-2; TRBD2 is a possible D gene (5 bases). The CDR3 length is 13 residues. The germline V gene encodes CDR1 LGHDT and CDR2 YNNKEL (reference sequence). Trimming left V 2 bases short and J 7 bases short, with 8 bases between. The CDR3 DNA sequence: TGTGCCAGCAGCCAATGGGAGTTCGGGGAGCTGTTTTTT. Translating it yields CASSQWEFGELFF.

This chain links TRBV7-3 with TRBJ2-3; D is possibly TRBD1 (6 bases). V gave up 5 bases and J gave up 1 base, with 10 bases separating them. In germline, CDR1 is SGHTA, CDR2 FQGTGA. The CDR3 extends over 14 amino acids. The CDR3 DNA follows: TGTGCCAGCAGCCAACAGGGTGGCACAGATACGCAGTATTTT. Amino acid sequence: CASSQQGGTDTQYF.

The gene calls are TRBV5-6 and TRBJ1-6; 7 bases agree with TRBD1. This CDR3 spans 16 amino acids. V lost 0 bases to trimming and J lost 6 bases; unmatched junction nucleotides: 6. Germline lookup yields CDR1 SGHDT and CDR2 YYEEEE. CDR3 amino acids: CASSLVAGTVNSPLHF. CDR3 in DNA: TGTGCCAGCAGCTTGGTGGCTGGGACAGTTAATTCACCCCTCCACTTT.

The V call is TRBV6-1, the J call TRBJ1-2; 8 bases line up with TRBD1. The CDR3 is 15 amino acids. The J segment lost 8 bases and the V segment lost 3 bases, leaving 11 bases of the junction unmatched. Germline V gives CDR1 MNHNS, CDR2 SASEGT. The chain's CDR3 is CASSDMAGGSVGYTF. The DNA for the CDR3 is TGTGCCAGCAGTGATATGGCAGGGGGCTCTGTGGGCTACACCTTC.

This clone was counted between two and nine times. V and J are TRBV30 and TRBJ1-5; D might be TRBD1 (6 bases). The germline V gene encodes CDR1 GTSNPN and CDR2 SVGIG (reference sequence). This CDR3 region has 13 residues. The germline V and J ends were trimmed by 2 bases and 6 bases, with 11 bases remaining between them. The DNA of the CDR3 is TGTGCCTGGAGTCCTGGCAGGGGTCAGCCCCAGCATTTT. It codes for CAWSPGRGQPQHF. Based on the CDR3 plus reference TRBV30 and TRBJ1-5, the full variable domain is SQTIHQWPATLVQPVGSPLSLECTVEGTSNPNLYWYRQAAGRGLQLLFYSVGIGQISSEVPQNLSASRPQDRQFILSSKKLLLSDSGFYLCAWSPGRGQPQHFGDGTRLSIL.

The CDR3 DNA is TGTGCCAGCAGCGTAGCTGGGGGGGGAAGAGGGGCTCAAGAGACCCAGTACTTC. Its translation is CASSVAGGGRGAQETQYF. The chain has TRBV9 and TRBJ2-5; 7 bases agree with TRBD2. This CDR3 has 18 residues. Trimming cost V 0 bases and J 2 bases; bases outside gene matches: 13. From germline, CDR1 is SGDLS and CDR2 YYNGEE.

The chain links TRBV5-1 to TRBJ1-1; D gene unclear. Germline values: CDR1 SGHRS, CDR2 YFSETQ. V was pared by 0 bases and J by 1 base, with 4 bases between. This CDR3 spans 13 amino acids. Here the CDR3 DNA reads TGCGCCAGCAGCTTGGCCGGGAACACTGAAGCTTTCTTT. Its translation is CASSLAGNTEAFF.

CDR3 in amino acids: CASSWTSGRADTQYF. The CDR3 nucleotides read TGTGCCAGCAGTTGGACTAGCGGGAGGGCGGATACGCAGTATTTT. The V gene is TRBV6-6, the J gene TRBJ2-3; 15 nucleotides agree with TRBD2. V gave up 4 bases and J gave up 6 bases; unmatched junction bases: 2. The CDR3 contains 15 residues. The germline V gene encodes CDR1 MNHNY and CDR2 SVGAGI (reference sequence).

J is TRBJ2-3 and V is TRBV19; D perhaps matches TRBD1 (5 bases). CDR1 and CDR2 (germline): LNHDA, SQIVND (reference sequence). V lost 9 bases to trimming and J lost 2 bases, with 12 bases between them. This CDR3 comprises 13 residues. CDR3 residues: CASQGKITDTQYF. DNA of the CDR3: TGTGCCAGCCAGGGCAAGATCACAGATACGCAGTATTTT.

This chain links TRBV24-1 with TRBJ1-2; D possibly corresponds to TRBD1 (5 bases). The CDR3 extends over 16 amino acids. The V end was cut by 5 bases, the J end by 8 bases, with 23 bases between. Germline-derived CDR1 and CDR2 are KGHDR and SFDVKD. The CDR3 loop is CATSGSGGPFLGGYTF. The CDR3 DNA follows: TGTGCCACCAGTGGCTCCGGGGGACCGTTCTTAGGGGGCTACACCTTC.

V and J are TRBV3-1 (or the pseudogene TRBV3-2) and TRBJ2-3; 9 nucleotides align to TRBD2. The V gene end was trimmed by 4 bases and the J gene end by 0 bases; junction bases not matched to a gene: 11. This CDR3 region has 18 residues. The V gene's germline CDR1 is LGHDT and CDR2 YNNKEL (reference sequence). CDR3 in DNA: TGTGCCAGCAGCCCTTATAGCGGGGGTTACGCTAGCACAGATACGCAGTATTTT. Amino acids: CASSPYSGGYASTDTQYF.

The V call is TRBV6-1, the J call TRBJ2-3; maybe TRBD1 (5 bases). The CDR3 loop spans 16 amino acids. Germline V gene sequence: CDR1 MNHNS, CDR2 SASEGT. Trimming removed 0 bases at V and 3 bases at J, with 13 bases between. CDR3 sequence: CASSEAQGLGTDTQYF. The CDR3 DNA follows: TGTGCCAGCAGTGAAGCTCAGGGTCTCGGGACAGATACGCAGTATTTT.

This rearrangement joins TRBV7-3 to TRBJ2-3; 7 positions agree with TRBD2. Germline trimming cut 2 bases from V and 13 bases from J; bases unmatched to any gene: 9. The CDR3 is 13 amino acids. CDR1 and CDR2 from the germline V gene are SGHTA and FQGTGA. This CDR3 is CASSLLAADLKYF. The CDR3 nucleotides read TGTGCCAGCAGCTTACTAGCGGCAGATTTGAAGTATTTT.

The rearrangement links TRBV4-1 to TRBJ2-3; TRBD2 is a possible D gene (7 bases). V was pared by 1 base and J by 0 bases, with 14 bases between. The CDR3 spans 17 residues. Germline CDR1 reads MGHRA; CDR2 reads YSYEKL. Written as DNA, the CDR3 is TGCGCCAGCAGCCAAGGCGGGGGCCCGAGGAGCACAGATACGCAGTATTTT. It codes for CASSQGGGPRSTDTQYF.

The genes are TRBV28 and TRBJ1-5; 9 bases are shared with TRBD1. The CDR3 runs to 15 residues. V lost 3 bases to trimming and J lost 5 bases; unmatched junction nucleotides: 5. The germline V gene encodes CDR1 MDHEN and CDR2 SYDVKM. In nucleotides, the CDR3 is TGTGCCAGCAGTTTTTGGGACAGGGCCGATCAGCCCCAGCATTTT. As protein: CASSFWDRADQPQHF.

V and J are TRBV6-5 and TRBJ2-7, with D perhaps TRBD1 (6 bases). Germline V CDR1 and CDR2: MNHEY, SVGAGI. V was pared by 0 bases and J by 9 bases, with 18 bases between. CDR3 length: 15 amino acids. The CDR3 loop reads CASSYSGQGFMMQYF. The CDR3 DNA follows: TGTGCCAGCAGTTACTCGGGTCAGGGGTTCATGATGCAGTACTTC.

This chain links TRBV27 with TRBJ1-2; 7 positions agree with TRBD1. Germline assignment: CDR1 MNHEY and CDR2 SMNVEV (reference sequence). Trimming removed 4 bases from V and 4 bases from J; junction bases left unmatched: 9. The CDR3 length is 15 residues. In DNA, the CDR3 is TGTGCCAGCAGTTCACTTGGGACAGCTCGCTATGGCTACACCTTC. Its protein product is CASSSLGTARYGYTF.

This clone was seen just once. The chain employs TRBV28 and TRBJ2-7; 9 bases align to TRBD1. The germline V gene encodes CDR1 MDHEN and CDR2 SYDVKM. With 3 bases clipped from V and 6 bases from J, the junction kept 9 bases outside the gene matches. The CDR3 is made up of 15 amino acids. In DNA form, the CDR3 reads TGTGCCAGCAGTTTGGCGGGACAGGGTTCACTCGAGCAGTACTTC. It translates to CASSLAGQGSLEQYF.

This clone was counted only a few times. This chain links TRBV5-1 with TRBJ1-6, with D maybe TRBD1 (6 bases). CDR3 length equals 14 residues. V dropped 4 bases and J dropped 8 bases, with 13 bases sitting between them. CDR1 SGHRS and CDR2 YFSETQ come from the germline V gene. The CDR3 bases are TGCGCCAGCAGCCAACAGGGTCAGGATTCACCCCTCCACTTT. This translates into CASSQQGQDSPLHF.

CDR3 protein: CASSRGEKETQYF. The CDR3 DNA sequence: TGTGCCAGCAGCCGTGGGGAGAAAGAGACCCAGTACTTC. The chain uses TRBV7-3 and TRBJ2-5, with D possibly TRBD2 on 5 matching bases. Germline CDR1 is SGHTA and CDR2 is FQGTGA. This CDR3 spans 13 amino acids. V was clipped by 5 bases and J by 3 bases, with 10 bases between them.